This T cell receptor (beta chain) emerged from a study of control samples from healthy donors and cancer patients. Method: immunoSEQ multiplex PCR; TCRdb's copy keeps in-frame clones and lacks some. The sample lists about 130,000 clones; around nine tenths were seen once. This sequence was found in a man between 18 and 29 years old in good health. Specimen: blood.

This CDR3 is CASRAPRYGYTF. CDR3 DNA sequence: TGTGCCAGCAGAGCCCCCAGATATGGCTACACCTTC. The V call is TRBV12-3 or TRBV12-4, the J call TRBJ1-2; D not certain. Trimming shortened V by 6 bases and J by 5 bases, and 10 bases separated the two germline ends. The CDR3 runs to 12 residues.